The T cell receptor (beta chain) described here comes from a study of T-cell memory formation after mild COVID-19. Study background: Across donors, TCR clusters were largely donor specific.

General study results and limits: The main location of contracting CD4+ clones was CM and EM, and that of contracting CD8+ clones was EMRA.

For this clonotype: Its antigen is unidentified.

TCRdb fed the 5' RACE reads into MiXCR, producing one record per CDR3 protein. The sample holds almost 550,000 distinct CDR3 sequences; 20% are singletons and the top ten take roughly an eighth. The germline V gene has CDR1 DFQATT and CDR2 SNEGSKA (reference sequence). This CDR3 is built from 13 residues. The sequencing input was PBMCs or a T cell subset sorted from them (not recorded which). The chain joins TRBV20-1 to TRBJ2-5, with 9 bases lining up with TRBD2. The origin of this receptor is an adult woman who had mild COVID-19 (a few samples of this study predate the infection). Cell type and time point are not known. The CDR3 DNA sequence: TGCAGCGGATCCGGGACTAGCAGAGGGACCCAGTACTTC. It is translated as CSGSGTSRGTQYF.